A single sample gave rise to the 22 T cell receptor beta chains below, sequenced in a study of post-analysis software for immune sequencing data. General study findings and limits: Included in a set of about 5 TRBV segments more frequent in patients than controls were TRBV5-6, TRBV5-1 and TRBV20-1.

Unique molecular identifiers had been added to the TCR beta cDNA libraries. TCRdb fed the PCR reads into MiXCR, producing one record per CDR3 protein. The sample has hundreds of thousands of distinct CDR3 sequences; roughly 27% are singletons. Their antigens remain unidentified. Sequenced input: blood. These receptors all stem from a girl aged 5 to 17 with multiple sclerosis.

This chain links TRBV3-1 with TRBJ1-2, with TRBD1 matching 9 bases. The germline gives CDR1 LGHDT, CDR2 YNNKEL (reference sequence). Losses at the gene ends were 2 bases for V and 1 base for J; bases not matched to a gene: 11. The CDR3 has 18 residues. In DNA form, the CDR3 reads TGTGCCAGCAGCCAACAAACGACCGGGACAGGGTATAACTATGGCTACACCTTC. It translates to CASSQQTTGTGYNYGYTF.

The chain has TRBV24-1 and TRBJ2-3; D is uncertain. The V gene lost 3 bases and the J gene lost 1 base, with 13 bases spanning the gap. The CDR3 sequence is 16 residues long. Per the germline V gene, CDR1 is KGHDR and CDR2 is SFDVKD. The CDR3 nucleotides are TGTGCCACCAGTGATCCACAGAATTGGGGCACAGATACGCAGTATTTT. Its protein product is CATSDPQNWGTDTQYF.

The chain recombines TRBV13 with TRBJ2-2, with no clear D. CDR1 is PRHDT and CDR2 is FYEKMQ in the germline V gene (reference sequence). CDR3 size: 14 residues. Trimming cost V 3 bases and J 3 bases, with 8 bases left between them. The CDR3 region is CASSLADYTGELFF. CDR3 DNA: TGTGCCAGCAGCTTGGCCGATTACACCGGGGAGCTGTTTTTT.

The chain combines TRBV7-2 with TRBJ1-5; D remains ambiguous. V gave up 3 bases and J gave up 3 bases, with 6 bases separating them. The length of the CDR3 is 13 residues. Germline lookup yields CDR1 SGHTA and CDR2 FQGNSA. In DNA, the CDR3 is TGTGCCAGCAGCTTGGCGTTCAATCAGCCCCAGCATTTT. This translates into CASSLAFNQPQHF.

In regard to this clonotype: The junction shows a germline mismatch at one end, possibly a read error. This rearrangement joins TRBV20-1 to TRBJ1-5; TRBD1 matches 10 bases. From germline, CDR1 is DFQATT and CDR2 SNEGSKA (reference sequence). The CDR3 spans 20 residues. The CDR3 here is CSAWGDRGLSRGYSNRPQHF. CDR3 nucleotides: TGCAGTGCTTGGGGCGACAGGGGGCTTTCTAGGGGATATAGCAATCGGCCCCAGCATTTT.

This chain uses TRBV5-1 with TRBJ1-2; D ambiguous. Germline assignment: CDR1 SGHRS and CDR2 YFSETQ. The CDR3 is made up of 15 amino acids. The V end was cut by 4 bases, the J end by 3 bases, with 16 bases between. DNA of the CDR3: TGCGCCAGCAGCGGGGTAGGTGGCGGAGACTATGGCTACACCTTC. It is translated as CASSGVGGGDYGYTF.

The chain carries TRBV27 and TRBJ1-3, with D possibly matching TRBD1 (5 bases). CDR1 and CDR2 (germline): MNHEY, SMNVEV (reference sequence). The CDR3 is 13 amino acids. V was trimmed by 6 bases and J by 6 bases, leaving 12 bases between them. In DNA form, the CDR3 reads TGTGCCAGCAGCGATCAGGGTGAAAACACCATATATTTT. Protein: CASSDQGENTIYF.

The chain joins TRBV28 to TRBJ2-1; 13 positions match TRBD2. The CDR3 sequence is 18 residues long. Germline trimming cut 2 bases from V and 3 bases from J; bases unmatched to any gene: 7. Germline lookup yields CDR1 MDHEN and CDR2 SYDVKM. In DNA, the CDR3 is TGTGCCAGCAGTTTAGGACTAGCGGGAGACCCTGTCTACAATGAGCAGTTCTTC. Translated: CASSLGLAGDPVYNEQFF.

This clonotype was detected only a few times. V and J are TRBV4-1 and TRBJ2-3; 9 bases fit TRBD1. Germline V gene lookup returns CDR1 MGHRA and CDR2 YSYEKL. Trimming cost V 3 bases and J 2 bases; bases outside gene matches: 9. The CDR3 has 17 amino acids. In DNA form, the CDR3 reads TGCGCCAGCAGCCACCAACAGGGGGCGTTCACCACAGATACGCAGTATTTT. It specifies CASSHQQGAFTTDTQYF.

This clonotype was detected a few times. CDR3 protein: CASGTALSNGYTF. The CDR3 nucleotides are TGTGCCAGCGGGACGGCGCTAAGCAATGGCTACACCTTC. This chain connects TRBV25-1 to TRBJ1-2; tentatively, D is TRBD1 (5 bases). The CDR3 consists of 13 residues. Looked up from germline, CDR1 is MGHDK and CDR2 is SYGVNS. V was pared by 8 bases and J by 6 bases, with 16 bases between.

As concerns this clonotype: A read error may explain this, as a much larger clone is one base away. The chain links TRBV7-6 to TRBJ2-7; D call uncertain. Between the trimmed V and J ends, which lost 5 bases and 7 bases, there was a span of 18 bases. The CDR3 is 14 residues long. The germline CDR1 and CDR2 sequences are SGHVS and FNYEAQ. The CDR3, as DNA: TGTGCCAGCAGCCTCCTCGGGCGGAACAATGAGCAGTACTTC. This translates into CASSLLGRNNEQYF.

Only a few counts were recorded for this clonotype. The rearrangement links TRBV9 to TRBJ2-5; 10 nucleotides align to TRBD1. The CDR3 has 16 residues. In germline, CDR1 is SGDLS, CDR2 YYNGEE. After removal of 2 bases from V and 5 bases from J, the junction contained 9 bases not matched to a gene. The CDR3 DNA sequence: TGTGCCAGCAGCGTCGGGACAGGGGTAACTTTGGAGACCCAGTACTTC. Amino acids: CASSVGTGVTLETQYF.

This sequence joins TRBV9 and TRBJ1-1, with D unclear. This CDR3 has 13 residues. Trimming pared 1 base from V and 1 base from J, leaving 5 bases between. CDR1 SGDLS and CDR2 YYNGEE come from the germline V gene. The CDR3 spells CASSVRPNTEAFF. As DNA, the CDR3 is TGTGCCAGCAGCGTACGGCCGAACACTGAAGCTTTCTTT.

This clonotype was seen a few times. The J gene is TRBJ2-1, the V gene TRBV27; 13 bases map to TRBD2. V trimming: 6 bases; J trimming: 10 bases; junction bases outside the gene matches: 9. The CDR3 extends over 15 amino acids. Germline V lookup: CDR1 MNHEY, CDR2 SMNVEV (reference sequence). CDR3 DNA sequence: TGTGCCAGCAGACCAACTAGCGGGAGGGAGAGGGAGCAGTTCTTC. It specifies CASRPTSGREREQFF.

This clonotype has only one observation. The chain uses TRBV29-1 and TRBJ2-3; 12 bases map to TRBD2. The CDR3 loop spans 13 amino acids. From germline, CDR1 is SQVTM and CDR2 ANQGSEA. The CDR3 DNA reads as TGCGGCGGACTAGCGGGGATCACAGATACGCAGTATTTT. Protein product: CGGLAGITDTQYF.

This clonotype was observed a few times. This chain connects TRBV6-5 to TRBJ1-2, with 8 bases lining up with TRBD1. The V gene end was trimmed by 6 bases and the J gene end by 4 bases; junction bases not matched to a gene: 10. CDR1 is MNHEY and CDR2 is SVGAGI in the germline V gene. This CDR3 has 15 residues. CDR3 sequence: CASRTIGQGVYGYTF. In DNA form, the CDR3 reads TGTGCCAGCAGGACAATCGGACAGGGCGTCTATGGCTACACCTTC.

This clonotype was recorded a few times. The chain has TRBV28 and TRBJ1-5, with D possibly matching TRBD1 (6 bases). V was shortened by 4 bases and J by 7 bases, with 14 bases between the two germline ends. Germline V gene sequence: CDR1 MDHEN, CDR2 SYDVKM. This CDR3 spans 14 amino acids. CDR3 nucleotides: TGTGCCAGCAGTTCCCGTGGGGGGCGGCAGCCCCAGCATTTT. It specifies CASSSRGGRQPQHF. Full variable domain (missing parts from reference TRBV28 and TRBJ1-5): DVKVTQSSRYLVKRTGEKVFLECVQDMDHENMFWYRQDPGLGLRLIYFSYDVKMKEKGDIPEGYSVSREKKERFSLILESASTNQTSMYLCASSSRGGRQPQHFGDGTRLSIL.

The CDR3 nucleotides read TGTGCCATCAGAAGGACAGGGGCCTCGCCCTACCAAGAGACCCAGTACTTC. It translates to CAIRRTGASPYQETQYF. The genes are TRBV10-3 and TRBJ2-5; 9 bases fit TRBD1. There are 17 residues in the CDR3. CDR1 is ENHRY and CDR2 is SYGVKD in the germline V gene. V lost 6 bases, J lost 0 bases, and 11 bases stayed unmatched.

This clonotype was found a few times. V is TRBV5-1 and J is TRBJ2-3, with 8 positions matching TRBD1. The germline CDR1 and CDR2 sequences are SGHRS and YFSETQ. Trimming cost V 0 bases and J 3 bases; bases outside gene matches: 3. The CDR3 runs to 15 residues. CDR3: CASSLAGQETDTQYF. The CDR3 DNA reads TGCGCCAGCAGCTTGGCGGGACAGGAAACAGATACGCAGTATTTT.

This clonotype was seen only a few times. The chain joins TRBV4-3 to TRBJ1-5; D ambiguous. Germline V CDR1 and CDR2: LGHNA, YSLEER. CDR3 length: 15 amino acids. V lost 0 bases and J 4 bases, leaving 10 bases between the germline ends. For the CDR3, the DNA is TGCGCCAGCAGCCAAGAGGTATATTCGAATCAGCCCCAGCATTTT. Translating gives CASSQEVYSNQPQHF.

This clonotype was counted between two and nine times. The chain recombines TRBV10-3 with TRBJ2-7, with TRBD1 matching 9 bases. J was trimmed by 6 bases and V by 3 bases; bases with no gene match: 9. Looked up from germline, CDR1 is ENHRY and CDR2 is SYGVKD. This CDR3 region has 15 residues. For the CDR3, the DNA is TGTGCCATCAGTGATACCCCCGGGACAGGGAGCGAGCAGTACTTC. Translating it yields CAISDTPGTGSEQYF.

The rearrangement uses TRBV20-1 and TRBJ2-4; maybe TRBD1 (6 bases). From germline, CDR1 is DFQATT and CDR2 SNEGSKA (reference sequence). There are 15 residues in the CDR3. V dropped 2 bases and J dropped 5 bases, with 16 bases sitting between them. The CDR3 DNA is TGCAGTGCTAGAAGGTCCAGGGGCCCCCAAAACATTCAGTACTTC. Amino acid sequence: CSARRSRGPQNIQYF.